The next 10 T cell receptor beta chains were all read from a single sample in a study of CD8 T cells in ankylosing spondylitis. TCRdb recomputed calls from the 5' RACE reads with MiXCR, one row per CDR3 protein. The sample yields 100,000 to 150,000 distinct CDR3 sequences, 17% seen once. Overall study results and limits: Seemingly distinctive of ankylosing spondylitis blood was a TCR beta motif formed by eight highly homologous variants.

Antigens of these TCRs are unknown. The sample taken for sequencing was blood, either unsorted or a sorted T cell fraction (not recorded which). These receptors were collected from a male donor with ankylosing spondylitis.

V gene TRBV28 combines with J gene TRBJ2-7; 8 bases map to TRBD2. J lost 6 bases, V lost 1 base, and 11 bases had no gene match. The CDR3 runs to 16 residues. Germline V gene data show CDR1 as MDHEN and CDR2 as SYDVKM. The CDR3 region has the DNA TGTGCCAGCAGTTTATCCCCAAGCGGGAGTCGGCTCGAGCAGTACTTC. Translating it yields CASSLSPSGSRLEQYF.

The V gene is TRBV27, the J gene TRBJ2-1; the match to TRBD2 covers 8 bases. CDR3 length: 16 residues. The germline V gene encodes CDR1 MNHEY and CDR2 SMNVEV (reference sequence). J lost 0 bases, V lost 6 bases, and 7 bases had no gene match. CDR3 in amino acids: CASSSVAGHSYNEQFF. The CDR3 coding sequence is TGTGCCAGCAGCAGCGTAGCGGGACACTCCTACAATGAGCAGTTCTTC.

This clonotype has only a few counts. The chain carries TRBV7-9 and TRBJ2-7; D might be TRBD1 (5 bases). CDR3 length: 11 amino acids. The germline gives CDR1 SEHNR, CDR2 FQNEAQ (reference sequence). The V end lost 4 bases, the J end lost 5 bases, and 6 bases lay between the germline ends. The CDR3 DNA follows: TGTGCCAGCAGCTCAGGGAACGAGCAGTACTTC. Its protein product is CASSSGNEQYF.

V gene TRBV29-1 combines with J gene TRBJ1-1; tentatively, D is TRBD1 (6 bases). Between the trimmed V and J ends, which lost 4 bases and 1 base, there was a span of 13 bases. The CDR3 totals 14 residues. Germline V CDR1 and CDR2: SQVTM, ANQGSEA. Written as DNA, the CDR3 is TGCAGCGTTGTGACAGGTAGTAGGAACACTGAAGCTTTCTTT. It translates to CSVVTGSRNTEAFF. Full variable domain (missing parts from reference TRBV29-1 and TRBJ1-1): SAVISQKPSRDICQRGTSLTIQCQVDSQVTMMFWYRQQPGQSLTLIATANQGSEATYESGFVIDKFPISRPNLTFSTLTVSNMSPEDSSIYLCSVVTGSRNTEAFFGQGTRLTVV.

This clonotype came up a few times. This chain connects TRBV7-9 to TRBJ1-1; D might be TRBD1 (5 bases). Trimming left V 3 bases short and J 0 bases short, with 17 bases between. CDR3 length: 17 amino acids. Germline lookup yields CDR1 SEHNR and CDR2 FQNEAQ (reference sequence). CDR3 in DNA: TGTGCCAGCAGCTTTGGACACCTTACCCGGATGAACACTGAAGCTTTCTTT. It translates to CASSFGHLTRMNTEAFF.

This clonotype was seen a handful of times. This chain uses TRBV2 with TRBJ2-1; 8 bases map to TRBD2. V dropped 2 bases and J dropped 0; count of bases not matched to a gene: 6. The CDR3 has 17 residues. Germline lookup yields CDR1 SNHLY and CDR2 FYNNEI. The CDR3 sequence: CASSETEREISYNEQFF. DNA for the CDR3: TGTGCCAGCAGTGAAACGGAGCGGGAGATCTCCTACAATGAGCAGTTCTTC.

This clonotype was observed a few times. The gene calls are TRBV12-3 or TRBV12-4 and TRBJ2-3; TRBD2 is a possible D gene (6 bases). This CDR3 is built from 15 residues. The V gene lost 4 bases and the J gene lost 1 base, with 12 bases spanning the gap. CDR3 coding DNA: TGTGCCAGCAGTTCCTCCGGGACTGGCACAGATACGCAGTATTTT. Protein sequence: CASSSSGTGTDTQYF.

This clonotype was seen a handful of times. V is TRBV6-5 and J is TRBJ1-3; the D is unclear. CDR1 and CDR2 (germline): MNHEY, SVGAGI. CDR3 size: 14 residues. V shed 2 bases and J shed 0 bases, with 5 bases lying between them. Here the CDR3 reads CASSYSNSGNTIYF. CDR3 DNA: TGTGCCAGCAGTTACAGCAACTCTGGAAACACCATATATTTT.

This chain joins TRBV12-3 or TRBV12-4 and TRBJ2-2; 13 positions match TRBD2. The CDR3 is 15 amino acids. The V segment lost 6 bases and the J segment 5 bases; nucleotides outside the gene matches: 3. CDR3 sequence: CASRGTSGNTGELFF. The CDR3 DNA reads TGTGCCAGCAGGGGGACTAGCGGGAATACCGGGGAGCTGTTTTTT.

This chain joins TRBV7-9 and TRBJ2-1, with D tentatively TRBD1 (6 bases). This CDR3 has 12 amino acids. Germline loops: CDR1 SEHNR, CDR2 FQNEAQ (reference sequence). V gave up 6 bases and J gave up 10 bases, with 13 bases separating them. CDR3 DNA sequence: TGTGCCAGCAGTAGACAGGTTTCCGAGCAGTTCTTC. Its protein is CASSRQVSEQFF.